The 18 T cell receptor beta chains below come from one sample, sequenced in a study of blood T cells in healthy people across ages. The authors ran a second PCR of about 7 to 11 cycles using a sample-barcoded 5' primer and a J-beta primer mix. TCRdb passed the 5' RACE reads through MiXCR, listing each CDR3 protein once. This table has around 1.7 million distinct CDR3 sequences, roughly 30% appearing once. The sequenced material came from blood. These TCRs come from a woman in her 30s in good health.

This clonotype occurred many times. The rearrangement links TRBV10-3 to TRBJ2-5; 8 bases are a match to TRBD2. The CDR3 sequence is 13 residues long. V gave up 4 bases and J gave up 5 bases; unmatched junction bases: 3. CDR1 ENHRY and CDR2 SYGVKD come from the germline V gene. The CDR3, as DNA: TGTGCCATCAGTGGGGGGACTAGTGAGACCCAGTACTTC. Its protein product is CAISGGTSETQYF.

This clonotype was seen ten or more times. The genes are TRBV12-5 and TRBJ2-1; possibly TRBD1 for D (5 bases). The germline CDR1 and CDR2 sequences are LGHNT and FRNRAP. The V end was cut by 2 bases, the J end by 9 bases, with 11 bases between. This CDR3 spans 13 amino acids. As DNA, the CDR3 is TGTGCTAGTGGTTTGCCCCGGCAGGGTGAGCAGTTCTTC. Amino acids: CASGLPRQGEQFF.

This clonotype showed up just a few times. The genes are TRBV3-1 and TRBJ2-3; 9 nucleotides match TRBD2. The CDR3 has 17 amino acids. CDR1 is LGHDT and CDR2 is YNNKEL in the germline V gene (reference sequence). J lost 5 bases, V lost 1 base, and 10 bases had no gene match. The chain's CDR3 is CASSQGGLKRGVDTQYF. The CDR3 DNA reads TGTGCCAGCAGCCAAGGCGGACTTAAGCGGGGGGTAGATACGCAGTATTTT.

This clonotype has a handful of counts. This chain links TRBV7-2 with TRBJ1-5; no clear D gene. CDR1 SGHTA and CDR2 FQGNSA come from the germline V gene. Trimming took off 3 bases at V and 5 bases at J, with 14 bases between the two ends. This CDR3 is built from 15 residues. The CDR3 is CASSFWAEPDQPQHF. The CDR3 region has the DNA TGTGCCAGCAGCTTTTGGGCCGAACCGGATCAGCCCCAGCATTTT.

The CDR3 sequence: CASLRLAGAHEQYF. CDR3 bases: TGTGCCAGCCTACGACTAGCGGGGGCCCATGAGCAGTACTTC. The V gene is TRBV6-5, the J gene TRBJ2-4, with 12 bases aligning to TRBD2. V gave up 8 bases and J gave up 13 bases; unmatched junction bases: 12. Germline V lookup: CDR1 MNHEY, CDR2 SVGAGI. The CDR3 is 14 residues long.

The chain joins TRBV20-1 to TRBJ2-5, with 7 bases aligning to TRBD1. Germline V CDR1 and CDR2: DFQATT, SNEGSKA (reference sequence). V shed 4 bases and J 3 bases; nucleotides not matched to a gene: 14. CDR3 length: 16 residues. CDR3 amino acids: CSATPYQTGFEETQYF. CDR3 nucleotides: TGCAGTGCTACACCCTACCAGACAGGGTTCGAAGAGACCCAGTACTTC.

The CDR3 protein is CASSDFGGSINEQYF. The CDR3 coding sequence is TGTGCCAGCAGTGACTTCGGCGGGAGCATAAACGAGCAGTACTTC. V and J are TRBV6-1 and TRBJ2-7; 7 nucleotides match TRBD2. This CDR3 spans 15 amino acids. Germline-derived CDR1 and CDR2 are MNHNS and SASEGT. After removal of 3 bases from V and 5 bases from J, the junction contained 10 bases not matched to a gene.

The chain recombines TRBV6-6 with TRBJ2-3; no reliable D call. The CDR3 contains 14 residues. Trimming removed 10 bases at V and 2 bases at J, with 16 bases between. CDR1 and CDR2 (germline): MNHNY, SVGAGI (reference sequence). The CDR3 loop reads CATRPGRHTDTQYF. As DNA, the CDR3 is TGTGCCACCCGACCGGGCCGCCACACAGATACGCAGTATTTT.

The gene calls are TRBV7-2 and TRBJ1-2, with D perhaps matching TRBD1 (5 bases). Trimming shortened V by 1 base and J by 8 bases, and 17 bases separated the two germline ends. The CDR3 is 15 residues long. Germline CDR1 SGHTA, CDR2 FQGNSA. The CDR3 nucleotides are TGTGCCAGCAGCTTAGATAGCCAGGGAGTGGGGGGCTACACCTTC. Protein: CASSLDSQGVGGYTF.

The V and J genes are TRBV12-3 or TRBV12-4 and TRBJ2-6; 7 bases align to TRBD1. The CDR3 spans 14 residues. Trimming at V came to 5 bases and at J to 8 bases, leaving 6 bases not matched to a gene. CDR3: CASSRGLGTNVLTF. For the CDR3, the DNA is TGTGCCAGCAGTAGGGGGCTGGGGACCAACGTCCTGACTTTC.

There are a few counts of this clonotype. The CDR3 loop reads CASSDTGGDEKLFF. The CDR3 DNA follows: TGCGCCAGCAGCGATACAGGGGGCGATGAAAAACTGTTTTTT. The rearrangement joins TRBV5-1 to TRBJ1-4, with 9 bases aligning to TRBD1. The CDR3 totals 14 residues. V shed 4 bases and J 6 bases; nucleotides not matched to a gene: 4. Germline loops: CDR1 SGHRS, CDR2 YFSETQ.

The sample holds many counts of this clonotype. This chain uses TRBV6-6 with TRBJ2-1; 7 bases match TRBD2. Germline assignment: CDR1 MNHNY and CDR2 SVGAGI (reference sequence). With 5 bases clipped from V and 6 bases from J, the junction kept 10 bases outside the gene matches. This CDR3 has 15 residues. CDR3: CASSPASGVRNEQFF. The CDR3 DNA reads as TGTGCCAGCAGTCCCGCGAGCGGGGTACGCAATGAGCAGTTCTTC.

This clonotype was seen repeatedly, ten times or more. The V call is TRBV20-1, the J call TRBJ2-1, with 10 bases fitting TRBD1. V shed 0 bases and J 5 bases; nucleotides not matched to a gene: 7. The CDR3 runs to 16 residues. Germline lookup yields CDR1 DFQATT and CDR2 SNEGSKA (reference sequence). The DNA for the CDR3 is TGCAGTGCTAGAGAACCTCGACAGGGGGCCCACAATGAGCAGTTCTTC. It specifies CSAREPRQGAHNEQFF.

V usage is TRBV4-1 and J usage is TRBJ1-1, with a possible D match to TRBD1 (6 bases). V lost 0 bases, J lost 7 bases, and 12 bases lay in between. Germline V gene lookup returns CDR1 MGHRA and CDR2 YSYEKL. The CDR3 runs 14 residues. The CDR3 loop is CASSQERYRDEAFF. The CDR3 DNA sequence: TGCGCCAGCAGCCAAGAGCGGTACAGGGATGAAGCTTTCTTT.

In this sample, this clonotype turned up once. The chain combines TRBV5-1 with TRBJ2-3; D might be TRBD1 or TRBD2, each matching 5 bases. Germline loops: CDR1 SGHRS, CDR2 YFSETQ. The ends were cut back, 4 bases at V and 2 bases at J, with 29 bases in the middle. The CDR3 runs to 20 residues. CDR3 DNA: TGCGCCAGCAGCATACGGGACGACAGTCTCGGGCTATTTGTCACAGATACGCAGTATTTT. Its protein product is CASSIRDDSLGLFVTDTQYF. Using reference TRBV5-1 and TRBJ2-3 for the parts outside the CDR3, the full variable domain is KAGVTQTPRYLIKTRGQQVTLSCSPISGHRSVSWYQQTPGQGLQFLFEYFSETQRNKGNFPGRFSGRQFSNSRSEMNVSTLELGDSALYLCASSIRDDSLGLFVTDTQYFGPGTRLTVL.

This clonotype has more than one count but fewer than ten. Just one base apart from a much larger clone, this may be a read error. This chain joins TRBV12-3 or TRBV12-4 and TRBJ2-7; TRBD2 matches at 8 bases. The ends lost 4 bases at V and 3 bases at J; junction bases unmatched: 5. This CDR3 has 14 residues. Written as DNA, the CDR3 is TGTGCCAGCAGTTGTCAAGCGGGAGTCTACGAGCAGTACTTC. Its translation is CASSCQAGVYEQYF.

CDR3 bases: TGCAGTGCTAGCCCCCAGCGGGGGTACAATGAGCAGTTCTTC. The encoded protein is CSASPQRGYNEQFF. This chain connects TRBV20-1 to TRBJ2-1; TRBD2 matches 8 bases. The V and J ends lost 3 bases and 4 bases, in that order; junction bases with no gene match: 5. There are 14 residues in the CDR3. Germline V CDR1 and CDR2: DFQATT, SNEGSKA (reference sequence).

The genes are TRBV12-3 or TRBV12-4 and TRBJ2-2, with 8 bases aligning to TRBD1. J lost 4 bases, V lost 3 bases, and 10 bases had no gene match. This CDR3 has 17 amino acids. CDR3 region: CASSLGLGQVFTGELFF. Written as DNA, the CDR3 is TGTGCCAGCAGTTTGGGCTTGGGACAGGTGTTCACCGGGGAGCTGTTTTTT.